This T cell receptor beta chain is from a study of T cell clones after liver transplantation. Study context: Post-transplant blood was tracked for graft-donor-reactive T cell clones identified in a pre-transplant mixed lymphocyte reaction. General study findings and limits: Graft donor-reactive T cells possibly entered the graft instead of undergoing deletion. Conclusions were preliminary, with small, heterogeneous patient groups. Low donor cell numbers restricted donor-reactive repertoire measurement in a couple of subjects.

To note about this clone: Its antigen is undetermined.

The germline V gene has CDR1 MNHNS and CDR2 SASEGT. The V and J ends lost 4 bases and 4 bases respectively, with 14 bases between them. This CDR3 is built from 15 residues. TCRdb's table, derived via immunoSEQ multiplex PCR, lists solely in-frame clones and lacks some. The data contain roughly 7,400 clones, roughly 70% of them singletons. This TCR came from a human donor who received a liver transplant. The chain has TRBV6-1 and TRBJ1-5; TRBD1 might be the D (5 bases). The sample was CD8+ T cells from blood, taken before liver transplant. This chain's CDR3 is CASSVIGEGNQPQHF. CDR3 DNA: TGTGCCAGCAGTGTAATAGGGGAAGGGAATCAGCCCCAGCATTTT.